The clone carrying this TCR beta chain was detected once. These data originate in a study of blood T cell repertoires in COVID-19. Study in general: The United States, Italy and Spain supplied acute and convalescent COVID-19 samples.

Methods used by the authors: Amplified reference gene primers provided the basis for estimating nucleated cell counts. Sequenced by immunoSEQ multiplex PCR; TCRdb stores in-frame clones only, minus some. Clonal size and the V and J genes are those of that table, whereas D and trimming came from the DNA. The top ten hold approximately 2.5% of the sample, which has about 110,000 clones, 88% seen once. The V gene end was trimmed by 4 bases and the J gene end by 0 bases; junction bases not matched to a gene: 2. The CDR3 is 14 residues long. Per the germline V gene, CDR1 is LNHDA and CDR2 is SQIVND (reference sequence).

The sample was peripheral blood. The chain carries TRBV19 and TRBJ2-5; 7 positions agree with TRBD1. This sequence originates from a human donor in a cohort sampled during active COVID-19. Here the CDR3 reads CASSTQGNQETQYF. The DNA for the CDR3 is TGTGCCAGTAGTACACAGGGGAACCAAGAGACCCAGTACTTC. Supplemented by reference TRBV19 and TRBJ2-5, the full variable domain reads DGGITQSPKYLFRKEGQNVTLSCEQNLNHDAMYWYRQDPGQGLRLIYYSQIVNDFQKGDIAEGYSVSREKKESFPLTVTSAQKNPTAFYLCASSTQGNQETQYFGPGTRLLVL.